This T cell receptor beta chain emerged from a study of blood T cell repertoires in COVID-19. At the level of the study: Italy, Spain and the United States were the sources of the convalescent and acute COVID-19 samples. From T cells, B-cell-depleted T cells, or PBMCs came the material, which was cDNA or gDNA.

This CDR3 comprises 15 residues. Trimming shortened V by 0 bases and J by 4 bases, and 10 bases separated the two germline ends. CDR1 is SGHRS and CDR2 is YFSETQ in the germline V gene. In the source study's methods: By means of reference gene primer amplification, nucleated cell counts were estimated. Profiling relied on immunoSEQ multiplex PCR, and the TCRdb table lists in-frame clones only, not all of them. Clone size and the V and J calls come from that table; the DNA yielded D and trimming. The sample shows 200,000 to 250,000 clones, roughly 84% of them seen only once. The sequence came from a man in his fifties or sixties with active or convalescent COVID-19. Sequencing was performed on peripheral blood. The chain combines TRBV5-1 with TRBJ2-2, with D possibly matching TRBD2 (5 bases). The CDR3 nucleotides read TGCGCCAGCAGCTTGGGAGGGCGCCTCACCGGGGAGCTGTTTTTT. It encodes CASSLGGRLTGELFF.